This passage covers 13 T cell receptor beta chains from one sample sequenced in a study of T cells after yellow fever vaccination. TCRdb itself ran the 5' RACE reads through MiXCR, one entry per CDR3 protein. The sample contains 620,000 or so distinct CDR3 sequences, around 17% of which appear only once. The source material was PBMCs, sampled around 5 days after the first yellow fever vaccination. The receptor set was obtained from a man between 18 and 29 years old who received the YFV17D yellow fever vaccine.

This clonotype was counted ten times or more. The gene calls are TRBV20-1 and TRBJ2-4, with a possible D match to TRBD2 (7 bases). Germline CDR1 and CDR2: DFQATT and SNEGSKA (reference sequence). The CDR3 covers 13 residues. Here the CDR3 reads CGGAGAAKNIQYF. Here the CDR3 DNA reads TGCGGGGGGGCAGGGGCGGCCAAAAACATTCAGTACTTC.

This clonotype has more than one count but fewer than ten. V is TRBV6-5 and J is TRBJ1-2, with a possible D match to TRBD1 (6 bases). There are 16 residues in the CDR3. V lost 0 bases and J lost 4, with 15 bases in between. Germline values: CDR1 MNHEY, CDR2 SVGAGI. CDR3 sequence reads: CASSYSQQGMGYGYTF. CDR3 DNA: TGTGCCAGCAGTTACTCCCAACAGGGTATGGGCTATGGCTACACCTTC.

This clonotype turned up a few times. The chain couples TRBV7-9 to TRBJ1-2, with D perhaps TRBD1 (5 bases). The germline V gene has CDR1 SEHNR and CDR2 FQNEAQ (reference sequence). V was shortened by 3 bases and J by 2 bases, with 10 bases between the two germline ends. The CDR3 contains 14 residues. CDR3 sequence: CASSFGGANYGYTF. DNA of the CDR3: TGTGCCAGCAGCTTCGGCGGGGCCAACTATGGCTACACCTTC.

The chain couples TRBV12-3 or TRBV12-4 to TRBJ1-5; possible D gene TRBD1, 6 bases. This CDR3 has 15 residues. Trimming pared 1 base from V and 2 bases from J, leaving 9 bases between. CDR3 nucleotide sequence: TGTGCCAGCAGTTTAGAGACAGGTCGCAATCAGCCCCAGCATTTT. Translated, it gives CASSLETGRNQPQHF.

The chain recombines TRBV3-1 with TRBJ1-1, with D tentatively TRBD1 (5 bases). The CDR3 spans 15 residues. Trimming left V 5 bases short and J 7 bases short, with 20 bases between. From germline, CDR1 is LGHDT and CDR2 YNNKEL (reference sequence). The CDR3 sequence: CASSGGGGGSYEAFF. The CDR3 nucleotides are TGTGCCAGCAGCGGGGGGGGTGGGGGAAGTTATGAAGCTTTCTTT.

J is TRBJ2-1 and V is TRBV4-1; 7 positions match TRBD1. Per germline, CDR1 MGHRA and CDR2 YSYEKL. The CDR3 spans 14 residues. V lost 3 bases to trimming and J lost 6 bases; unmatched junction nucleotides: 5. The CDR3 sequence: CASSQIDRVNEQFF. The CDR3 DNA reads TGCGCCAGCAGCCAGATAGACAGGGTCAATGAGCAGTTCTTC.

This clonotype was recorded a few times. The CDR3 is CASSQDPRRPTDYGYTF. In nucleotides, the CDR3 is TGTGCCAGCAGCCAAGATCCGAGACGGCCAACAGACTATGGCTACACCTTC. The chain carries TRBV3-1 and TRBJ1-2, with D unclear. The V gene lost 0 bases and the J gene lost 3 bases, with 17 bases spanning the gap. The CDR3 spans 17 residues. Germline V gives CDR1 LGHDT, CDR2 YNNKEL (reference sequence).

This clonotype was recorded a few times. The chain joins TRBV6-2 or TRBV6-3 to TRBJ2-7; no reliable D call. V was cut by 3 bases and J by 6 bases, with 12 bases left in between. The germline V gene encodes CDR1 MNHEY and CDR2 SVGEGT. This CDR3 spans 13 amino acids. CDR3 DNA: TGTGCCAGCAGTTATAGACCCTCTATCGAGCAGTACTTC. Translated, it gives CASSYRPSIEQYF.

This clonotype was seen a handful of times. The chain uses TRBV7-2 and TRBJ2-2; D possibly corresponds to TRBD2 (6 bases). The CDR3 runs 16 residues. V lost 1 base to trimming and J lost 2 bases, with 11 bases between them. The V gene's germline CDR1 is SGHTA and CDR2 FQGNSA. Written as DNA, the CDR3 is TGTGCCAGCAGCTTAGTGGGGGGTTATAACACCGGGGAGCTGTTTTTT. Its translation: CASSLVGGYNTGELFF.

This clonotype came up a few times. The CDR3 is CASSAEGKDEQYF. CDR3 coding DNA: TGTGCCAGCAGTGCTGAGGGAAAGGACGAGCAGTACTTC. The chain combines TRBV25-1 with TRBJ2-7; possible D gene TRBD2, 5 bases. The CDR3 runs 13 residues. V was cut by 4 bases and J by 5 bases, with 12 bases left in between. Germline CDR1 and CDR2: MGHDK and SYGVNS.

This clonotype has just a few counts. The V gene is TRBV12-3 or TRBV12-4, the J gene TRBJ2-7; the match to TRBD2 covers 11 bases. The CDR3 length is 15 residues. Losses at the gene ends were 6 bases for V and 2 bases for J; bases not matched to a gene: 6. CDR3 in amino acids: CASSGGLAETYEQYF. The DNA for the CDR3 is TGTGCCAGCAGCGGGGGACTAGCGGAAACCTACGAGCAGTACTTC.

The rearrangement uses TRBV7-9 and TRBJ1-5; the match to TRBD1 covers 7 bases. This CDR3 region has 17 residues. Germline trimming cut 8 bases from V and 4 bases from J; bases unmatched to any gene: 17. Looked up from germline, CDR1 is SEHNR and CDR2 is FQNEAQ (reference sequence). CDR3 in amino acids: CASGSSGTVALNQPQHF. The CDR3 DNA sequence: TGTGCCAGCGGCTCATCCGGGACAGTAGCCTTAAATCAGCCCCAGCATTTT.

This clonotype was seen more than once but under ten times. This chain uses TRBV4-1 with TRBJ1-1, with 9 positions matching TRBD1. V shed 1 base, J shed 0 bases, and the junction held 12 bases outside the gene matches. Germline CDR1 MGHRA, CDR2 YSYEKL. The CDR3 extends over 19 amino acids. CDR3 sequence reads: CASSQARDREPPMNTEAFF. Written as DNA, the CDR3 is TGCGCCAGCAGCCAAGCGAGGGACAGGGAGCCTCCGATGAACACTGAAGCTTTCTTT.